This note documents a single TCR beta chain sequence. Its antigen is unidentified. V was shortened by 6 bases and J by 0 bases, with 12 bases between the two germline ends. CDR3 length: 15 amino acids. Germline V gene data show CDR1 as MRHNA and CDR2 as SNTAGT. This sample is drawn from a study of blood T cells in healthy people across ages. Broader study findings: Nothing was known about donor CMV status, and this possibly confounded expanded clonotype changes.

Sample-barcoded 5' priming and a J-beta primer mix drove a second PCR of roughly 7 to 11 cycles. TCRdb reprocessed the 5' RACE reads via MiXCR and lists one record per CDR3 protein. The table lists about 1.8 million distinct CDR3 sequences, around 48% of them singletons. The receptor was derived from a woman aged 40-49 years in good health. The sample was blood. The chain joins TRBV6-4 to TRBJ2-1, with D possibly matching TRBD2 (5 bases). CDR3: CASSSERTSYNEQFF. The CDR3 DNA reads TGTGCCAGCAGCTCAGAGCGGACCTCCTACAATGAGCAGTTCTTC.